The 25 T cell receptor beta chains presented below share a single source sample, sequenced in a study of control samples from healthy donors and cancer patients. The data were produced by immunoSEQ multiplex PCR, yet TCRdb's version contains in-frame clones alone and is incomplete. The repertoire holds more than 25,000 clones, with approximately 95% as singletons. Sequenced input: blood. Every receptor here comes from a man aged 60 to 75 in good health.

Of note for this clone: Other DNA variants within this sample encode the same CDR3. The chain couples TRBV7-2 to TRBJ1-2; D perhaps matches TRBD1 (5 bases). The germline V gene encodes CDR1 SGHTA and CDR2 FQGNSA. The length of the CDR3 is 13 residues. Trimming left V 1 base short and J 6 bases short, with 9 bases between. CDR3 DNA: TGTGCCAGCAGCTTAGTCCAGGGTGATGGCTACACCTTC. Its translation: CASSLVQGDGYTF.

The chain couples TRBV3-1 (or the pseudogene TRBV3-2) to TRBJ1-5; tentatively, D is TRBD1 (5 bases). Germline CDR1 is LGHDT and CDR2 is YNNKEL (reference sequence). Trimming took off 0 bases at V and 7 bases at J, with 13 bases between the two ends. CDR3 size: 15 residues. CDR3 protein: CASSQDWGQSQPQHF. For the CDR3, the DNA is TGTGCCAGCAGCCAAGATTGGGGCCAGAGCCAGCCCCAGCATTTT.

The CDR3 DNA reads as TGTGCATCCGGGACAGGGAACGAGCAGTACTTC. It specifies CASGTGNEQYF. The rearrangement links TRBV30 to TRBJ2-7; 9 bases line up with TRBD1. Germline V CDR1 and CDR2: GTSNPN, SVGIG (reference sequence). CDR3 length: 11 amino acids.

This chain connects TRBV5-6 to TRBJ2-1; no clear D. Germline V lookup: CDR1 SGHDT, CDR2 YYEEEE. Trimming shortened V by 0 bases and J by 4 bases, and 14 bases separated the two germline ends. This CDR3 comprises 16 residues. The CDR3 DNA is TGTGCCAGCAGCTTGGAGCGACGGGTCCTTTACAATGAGCAGTTCTTC. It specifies CASSLERRVLYNEQFF.

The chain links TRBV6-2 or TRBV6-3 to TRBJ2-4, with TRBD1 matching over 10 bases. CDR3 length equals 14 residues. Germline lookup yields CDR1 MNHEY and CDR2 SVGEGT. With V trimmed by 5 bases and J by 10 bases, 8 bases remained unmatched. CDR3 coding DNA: TGTGCCAGCAGTCCCCCGGACAGGGGGATAATTCAGTACTTC. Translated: CASSPPDRGIIQYF.

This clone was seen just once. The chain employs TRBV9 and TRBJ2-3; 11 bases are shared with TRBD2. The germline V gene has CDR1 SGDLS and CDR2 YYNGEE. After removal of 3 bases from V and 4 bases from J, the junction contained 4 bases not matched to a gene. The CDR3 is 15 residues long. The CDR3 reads CASSALAGGADTQYF. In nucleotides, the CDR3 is TGTGCCAGCAGCGCGCTAGCGGGGGGCGCAGATACGCAGTATTTT.

The CDR3 DNA reads TGTGCCAGCAGTTACACAGGGACTGGAAACACCATATATTTT. Translated: CASSYTGTGNTIYF. The J gene is TRBJ1-3, the V gene TRBV6-6; a weak D match, TRBD1 (6 bases). Trimming pared 2 bases from V and 2 bases from J, leaving 7 bases between. CDR3 length: 14 residues. CDR1 is MNHNY and CDR2 is SVGAGI in the germline V gene (reference sequence).

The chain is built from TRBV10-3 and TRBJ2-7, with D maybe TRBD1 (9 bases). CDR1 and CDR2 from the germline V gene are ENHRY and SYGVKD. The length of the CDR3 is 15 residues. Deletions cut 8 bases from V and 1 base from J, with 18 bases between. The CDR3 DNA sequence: TGTGCCATCGCCGGGGGGGACAGGGTGTCCTACGAGCAGTACTTC. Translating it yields CAIAGGDRVSYEQYF.

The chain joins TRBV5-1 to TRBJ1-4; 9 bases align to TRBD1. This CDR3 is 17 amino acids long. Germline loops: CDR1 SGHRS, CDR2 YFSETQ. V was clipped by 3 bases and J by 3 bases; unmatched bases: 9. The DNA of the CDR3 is TGCGCCAGCAGCTCCGGGACAGGGTTTGTTGCTAATGAAAAACTGTTTTTT. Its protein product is CASSSGTGFVANEKLFF.

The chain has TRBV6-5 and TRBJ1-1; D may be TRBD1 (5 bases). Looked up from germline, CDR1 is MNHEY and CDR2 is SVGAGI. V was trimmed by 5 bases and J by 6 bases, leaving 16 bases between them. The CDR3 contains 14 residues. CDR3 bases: TGTGCCAGCAGTCCCGGGGCCGGGGGTTCTGAAGCTTTCTTT. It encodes CASSPGAGGSEAFF.

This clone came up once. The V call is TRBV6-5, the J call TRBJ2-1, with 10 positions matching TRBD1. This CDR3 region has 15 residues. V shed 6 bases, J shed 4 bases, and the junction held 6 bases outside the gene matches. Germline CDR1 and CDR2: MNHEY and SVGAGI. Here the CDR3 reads CASRMDRGGYNEQFF. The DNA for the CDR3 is TGTGCCAGCAGGATGGACAGGGGGGGATACAATGAGCAGTTCTTC.

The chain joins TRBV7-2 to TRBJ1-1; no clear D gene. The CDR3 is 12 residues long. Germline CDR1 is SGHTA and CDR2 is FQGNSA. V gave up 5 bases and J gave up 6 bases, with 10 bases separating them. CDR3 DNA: TGTGCCAGCAGCCCCCATCGTTCTGAAGCTTTCTTT. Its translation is CASSPHRSEAFF. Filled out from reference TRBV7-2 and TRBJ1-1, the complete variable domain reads GAGVSQSPSNKVTEKGKDVELRCDPISGHTALYWYRQSLGQGLEFLIYFQGNSAPDKSGLPSDRFSAERTGGSVSTLTIQRTQQEDSAVYLCASSPHRSEAFFGQGTRLTVV.

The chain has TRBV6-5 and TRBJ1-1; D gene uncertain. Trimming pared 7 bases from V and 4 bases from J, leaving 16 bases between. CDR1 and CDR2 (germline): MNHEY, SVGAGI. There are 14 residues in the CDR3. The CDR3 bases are TGTGCCAGCACCGAGAGGCTTCGGGGCACTGAAGCTTTCTTT. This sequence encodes CASTERLRGTEAFF.

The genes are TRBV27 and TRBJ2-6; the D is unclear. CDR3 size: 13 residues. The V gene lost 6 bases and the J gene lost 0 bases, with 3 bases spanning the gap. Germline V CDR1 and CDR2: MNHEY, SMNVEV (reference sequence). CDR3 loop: CASRDSGANVLTF. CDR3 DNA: TGTGCCAGCAGGGACTCTGGGGCCAACGTCCTGACTTTC.

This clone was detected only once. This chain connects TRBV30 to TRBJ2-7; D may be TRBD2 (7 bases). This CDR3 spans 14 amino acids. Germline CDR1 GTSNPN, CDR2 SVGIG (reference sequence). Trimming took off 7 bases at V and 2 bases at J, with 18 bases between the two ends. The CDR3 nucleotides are TGTGCCTACCGCTGGCAGGGGAGGGCCTACGAGCAGTACTTC. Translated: CAYRWQGRAYEQYF.

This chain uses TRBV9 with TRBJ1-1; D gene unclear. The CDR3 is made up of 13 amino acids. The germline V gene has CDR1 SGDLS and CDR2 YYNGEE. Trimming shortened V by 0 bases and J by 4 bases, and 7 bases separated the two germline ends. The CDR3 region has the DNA TGTGCCAGCAGCGTAGAAGATGGCACTGAAGCTTTCTTT. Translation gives CASSVEDGTEAFF. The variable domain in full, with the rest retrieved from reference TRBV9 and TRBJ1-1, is DSGVTQTPKHLITATGQRVTLRCSPRSGDLSVYWYQQSLDQGLQFLIQYYNGEERAKGNILERFSAQQFPDLHSELNLSSLELGDSALYFCASSVEDGTEAFFGQGTRLTVV.

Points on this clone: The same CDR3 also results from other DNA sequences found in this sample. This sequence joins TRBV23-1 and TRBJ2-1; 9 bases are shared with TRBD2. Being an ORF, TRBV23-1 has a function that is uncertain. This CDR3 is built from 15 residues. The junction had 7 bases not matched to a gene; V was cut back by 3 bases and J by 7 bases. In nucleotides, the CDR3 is TGCGCCAGCAGTCAGGCGGGGGGGCCTCGGAATGAGCAGTTCTTC. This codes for CASSQAGGPRNEQFF.

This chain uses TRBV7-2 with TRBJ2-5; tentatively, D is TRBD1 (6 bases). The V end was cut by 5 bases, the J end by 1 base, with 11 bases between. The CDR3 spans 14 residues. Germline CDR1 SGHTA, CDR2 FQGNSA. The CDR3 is CASSGSGAQETQYF. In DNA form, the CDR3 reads TGTGCCAGCAGCGGATCAGGGGCCCAAGAGACCCAGTACTTC.

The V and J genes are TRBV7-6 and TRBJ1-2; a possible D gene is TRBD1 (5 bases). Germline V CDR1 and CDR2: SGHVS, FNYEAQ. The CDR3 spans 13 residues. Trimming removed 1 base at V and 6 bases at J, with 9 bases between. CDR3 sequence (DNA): TGTGCCAGCAGCTTAGGAGGGGCGGATGGCTACACCTTC. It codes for CASSLGGADGYTF.

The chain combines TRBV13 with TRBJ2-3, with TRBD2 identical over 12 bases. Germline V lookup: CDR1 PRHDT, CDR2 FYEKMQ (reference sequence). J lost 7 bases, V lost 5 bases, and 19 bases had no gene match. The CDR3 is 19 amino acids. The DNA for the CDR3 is TGTGCCAGCAGCCCGGACCCACTAGCGGGGGGACCGGGCGGGTATACGCAGTATTTT. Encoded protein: CASSPDPLAGGPGGYTQYF.

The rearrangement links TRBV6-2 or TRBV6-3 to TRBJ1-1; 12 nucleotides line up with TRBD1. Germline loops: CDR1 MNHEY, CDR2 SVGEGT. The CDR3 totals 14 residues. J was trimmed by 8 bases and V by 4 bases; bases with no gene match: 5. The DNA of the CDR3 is TGTGCCAGCAGTTCCGGGACAGGGGGCCGAGAAGCTTTCTTT. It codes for CASSSGTGGREAFF.

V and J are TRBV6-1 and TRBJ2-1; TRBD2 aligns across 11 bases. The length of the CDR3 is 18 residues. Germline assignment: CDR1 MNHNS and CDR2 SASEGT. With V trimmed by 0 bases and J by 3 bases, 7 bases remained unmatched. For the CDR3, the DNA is TGTGCCAGCAGTGAAGCCCCTAGCGGGGGGAACTACTACAATGAGCAGTTCTTC. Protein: CASSEAPSGGNYYNEQFF.

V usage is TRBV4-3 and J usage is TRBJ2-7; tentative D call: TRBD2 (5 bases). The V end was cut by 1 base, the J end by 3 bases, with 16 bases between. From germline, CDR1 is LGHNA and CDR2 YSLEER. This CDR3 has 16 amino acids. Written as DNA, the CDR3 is TGCGCCAGCAGCCAAGGGAGTAGCGCCGTCGTCTACGAGCAGTACTTC. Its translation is CASSQGSSAVVYEQYF.

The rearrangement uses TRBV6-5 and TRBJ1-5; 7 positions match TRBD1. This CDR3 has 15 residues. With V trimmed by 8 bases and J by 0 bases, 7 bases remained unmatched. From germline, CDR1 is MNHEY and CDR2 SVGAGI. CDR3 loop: CASGMGQSSNQPQHF. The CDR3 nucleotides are TGTGCCAGCGGAATGGGACAGTCTAGCAATCAGCCCCAGCATTTT.

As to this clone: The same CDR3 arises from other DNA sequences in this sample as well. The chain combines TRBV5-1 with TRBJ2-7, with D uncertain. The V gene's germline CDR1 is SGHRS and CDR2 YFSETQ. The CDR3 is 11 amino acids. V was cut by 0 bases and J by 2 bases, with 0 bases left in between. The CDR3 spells CASSLAYEQYF. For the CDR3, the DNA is TGCGCCAGCAGCTTGGCCTACGAGCAGTACTTC.